These 8 T cell receptor beta chains came from one sample sequenced in a study of cytomegalovirus exposure and HLA in healthy donors. Data came from immunoSEQ multiplex PCR; TCRdb stores just in-frame clones and leaves some out. Of approximately 300,000 clones listed, 86% are singletons. The specimen was PBMCs. The receptors stem from a woman in her late teens or twenties in good health and CMV-seronegative.

This clone was counted once. CDR3 DNA: TGCGCCAGCAGCCCCCGAGCGGAGCAGAACACTGAAGCTTTCTTT. Amino acid sequence: CASSPRAEQNTEAFF. The V and J genes are TRBV5-1 and TRBJ1-1; unclear D gene. This CDR3 region has 15 residues. The V end was cut by 4 bases, the J end by 1 base, with 14 bases between. Germline V gives CDR1 SGHRS, CDR2 YFSETQ.

The chain has TRBV28 and TRBJ1-1, with 7 bases fitting TRBD1. Trimming removed 6 bases from V and 7 bases from J; junction bases left unmatched: 5. This CDR3 contains 12 residues. Germline V CDR1 and CDR2: MDHEN, SYDVKM. The CDR3 here is CASSPRTGEAFF. CDR3 DNA sequence: TGTGCCAGCAGCCCGAGGACAGGTGAAGCTTTCTTT.

The chain links TRBV9 to TRBJ2-1; TRBD2 agrees at 12 bases. The CDR3 is 17 amino acids. After removal of 2 bases from V and 7 bases from J, the junction contained 10 bases not matched to a gene. Germline assignment: CDR1 SGDLS and CDR2 YYNGEE. The CDR3 is CASSVIQTSGSSNEQFF. CDR3 nucleotide sequence: TGTGCCAGCAGCGTTATCCAGACTAGCGGGAGCTCGAATGAGCAGTTCTTC.

The gene calls are TRBV5-4 and TRBJ2-5; 13 bases align to TRBD2. V shed 4 bases, J shed 4 bases, and the junction held 7 bases outside the gene matches. The germline CDR1 and CDR2 sequences are SGHNT and YYREEE (reference sequence). The CDR3 contains 16 residues. DNA of the CDR3: TGTGCCAGCAGCCCCGGACTAGCGGGAGTAGGAGAGACCCAGTACTTC. Translated: CASSPGLAGVGETQYF.

The rearrangement links TRBV18 to TRBJ2-1, with 9 positions matching TRBD2. The germline V gene has CDR1 KGHSH and CDR2 LQKENI. The CDR3 runs 15 residues. The trim removed 9 bases at V and 0 bases at J, leaving 6 bases unmatched. The CDR3 region is CASSGSQSSYNEQFF. DNA for the CDR3: TGTGCCAGTAGCGGGAGCCAGAGCTCCTACAATGAGCAGTTCTTC.

The CDR3 region is CASTRSGESETQYF. Here the CDR3 DNA reads TGCGCCAGCACCAGGTCGGGGGAGTCGGAGACCCAGTACTTC. This chain uses TRBV5-1 with TRBJ2-5; D might be TRBD2 (6 bases). The CDR3 contains 14 residues. V was shortened by 6 bases and J by 5 bases, with 17 bases between the two germline ends. Germline CDR1 reads SGHRS; CDR2 reads YFSETQ.

J is TRBJ1-1 and V is TRBV27; D is uncertain. V was trimmed by 1 base and J by 1 base, leaving 7 bases between them. The CDR3 loop spans 14 amino acids. Per germline, CDR1 MNHEY and CDR2 SMNVEV (reference sequence). CDR3 bases: TGTGCCAGCAGTTTATTCGGCGGGAACACTGAAGCTTTCTTT. Residues: CASSLFGGNTEAFF.

This clone has just one count. CDR3 DNA: TGCGCCAGCAGCACTGAAGTCCCCAAAGATACGCAGTATTTT. Encoded protein: CASSTEVPKDTQYF. The chain is built from TRBV5-1 and TRBJ2-3; D uncertain. The V gene's germline CDR1 is SGHRS and CDR2 YFSETQ. The V and J ends lost 4 bases and 5 bases respectively, with 14 bases between them. This CDR3 has 14 amino acids. Variable domain in full (rest from reference TRBV5-1 and TRBJ2-3): KAGVTQTPRYLIKTRGQQVTLSCSPISGHRSVSWYQQTPGQGLQFLFEYFSETQRNKGNFPGRFSGRQFSNSRSEMNVSTLELGDSALYLCASSTEVPKDTQYFGPGTRLTVL.